This TCR beta chain originates from a study of shared clonotypes between healthy human individuals. General study points: What naive subsets generally showed was a larger estimated richness than memory subsets showed.

As to this clone: Its antigen is unknown.

Per germline, CDR1 GTSNPN and CDR2 SVGIG (reference sequence). V lost 7 bases, J lost 0 bases, and 2 bases stayed unmatched. The CDR3 length is 14 residues. Produced via immunoSEQ multiplex PCR; TCRdb's table is partial and in-frame only. The data hold approximately 940,000 clones, with around three quarters observed a single time. Sequencing was performed on memory CD4+ T cells sorted from blood. Subset defined: CD45RA-negative fraction. This chain connects TRBV30 to TRBJ2-3; the match to TRBD1 covers 12 bases. The TCR comes from a man younger than 30 in good health. CDR3 coding DNA: TGTGCCTCGGGACAGGGGGCCAGCACAGATACGCAGTATTTT. Residues: CASGQGASTDTQYF.